Listed here are 10 T cell receptor beta chains from one sample, sequenced in a study of cytomegalovirus exposure and HLA in healthy donors. The PCR had 60 Vbeta and 13 Jbeta primers. Sequenced by immunoSEQ multiplex PCR; TCRdb stores in-frame clones only, minus some. Here the sample spans approximately 110,000 clones, around 77% being singletons. The material sequenced was PBMCs. These receptors all come from a human donor in good health.

The rearrangement uses TRBV7-3 and TRBJ2-1; D possibly corresponds to TRBD2 (6 bases). This CDR3 has 16 amino acids. With 1 base removed from V and 4 bases from J, the gap between germline ends came to 14 bases. Germline V lookup: CDR1 SGHTA, CDR2 FQGTGA. CDR3 coding DNA: TGTGCCAGCAGCTTAAGGGGACTGACCTTGTACAATGAGCAGTTCTTC. Translated: CASSLRGLTLYNEQFF.

V and J are TRBV5-1 and TRBJ2-1; D gene uncertain. This CDR3 is 12 amino acids long. Trimming removed 3 bases from V and 8 bases from J, with 9 bases in between. CDR1 SGHRS and CDR2 YFSETQ come from the germline V gene. The CDR3 here is CASSSGGHEQFF. DNA for the CDR3: TGCGCCAGCAGCTCTGGTGGCCATGAGCAGTTCTTC.

This chain links TRBV28 with TRBJ2-7; 9 bases are a match to TRBD2. The CDR3 sequence is 14 residues long. Germline CDR1 MDHEN, CDR2 SYDVKM. V was pared by 8 bases and J by 2 bases, with 7 bases of the junction left unmatched. The CDR3 loop reads CASFSAGGPYEQYF. DNA for the CDR3: TGTGCCAGCTTCAGCGCGGGAGGGCCCTACGAGCAGTACTTC.

The rearrangement uses TRBV11-2 and TRBJ2-1, with TRBD2 matching over 10 bases. With 6 bases clipped from V and 8 bases from J, the junction kept 7 bases outside the gene matches. Germline V gene data show CDR1 as SGHAT and CDR2 as FQNNGV. The CDR3 is made up of 14 amino acids. The CDR3 loop is CASRTGTSVHEQFF. As DNA, the CDR3 is TGTGCCAGCAGAACCGGGACTAGCGTCCATGAGCAGTTCTTC.

CDR3 residues: CSVEKLGTPFGEQFF. The DNA for the CDR3 is TGCAGCGTTGAAAAGTTGGGGACTCCCTTTGGCGAGCAGTTCTTC. The V call is TRBV29-1, the J call TRBJ2-1; D may be TRBD2 (6 bases). This CDR3 contains 15 residues. The V gene lost 2 bases and the J gene lost 10 bases, with 21 bases spanning the gap. CDR1 is SQVTM and CDR2 is ANQGSEA in the germline V gene.

The chain combines TRBV28 with TRBJ2-5; perhaps TRBD1 as D (6 bases). CDR1 and CDR2 from the germline V gene are MDHEN and SYDVKM. Trimming took off 6 bases at V and 2 bases at J, with 10 bases between the two ends. CDR3 size: 13 residues. The CDR3 DNA reads as TGTGCCAGCAGCCGAGGGGGACAAGAGACCCAGTACTTC. Protein sequence: CASSRGGQETQYF.

The rearrangement uses TRBV9 and TRBJ2-6; D is ambiguous. CDR1 is SGDLS and CDR2 is YYNGEE in the germline V gene. The CDR3 consists of 16 residues. V lost 0 bases to trimming and J lost 4 bases, with 11 bases between them. The CDR3 region has the DNA TGTGCCAGCAGCGTAGTGTGGGCCCCCGGGGCCAACGTCCTGACTTTC. Residues: CASSVVWAPGANVLTF.

This clone was picked up a small number of times. V usage is TRBV7-6 and J usage is TRBJ2-3; D might be TRBD2 (6 bases). Per germline, CDR1 SGHVS and CDR2 FNYEAQ. The V and J ends lost 3 bases and 0 bases respectively, with 13 bases between them. The CDR3 length is 16 residues. This CDR3 is CASSFSGSSSTDTQYF. In nucleotides, the CDR3 is TGTGCCAGCAGCTTCAGCGGGTCTTCTAGCACAGATACGCAGTATTTT.

The chain joins TRBV6-1 to TRBJ2-7, with a possible D match to TRBD1 (5 bases). In germline, CDR1 is MNHNS, CDR2 SASEGT. The CDR3 is 14 residues long. Trimming shortened V by 5 bases and J by 3 bases, and 14 bases separated the two germline ends. CDR3 region: CASSSIGQGYEQYF. The DNA of the CDR3 is TGTGCCAGCAGTTCTATAGGACAAGGCTACGAGCAGTACTTC.

V is TRBV7-9 and J is TRBJ2-3; possible D gene TRBD2, 5 bases. CDR1 is SEHNR and CDR2 is FQNEAQ in the germline V gene (reference sequence). The ends were cut back, 1 base at V and 1 base at J, with 9 bases in the middle. The CDR3 extends over 15 amino acids. CDR3: CASSLDGIGTDTQYF. CDR3 DNA sequence: TGTGCCAGCAGCTTAGACGGGATAGGCACAGATACGCAGTATTTT.